The source of this T cell receptor beta chain is a study of blood T cell repertoires in COVID-19. Study at large: The samples span acute and convalescent COVID-19 from the United States, Italy and Spain. PBMCs, B-cell-depleted T cells, or T cells were the source of the cDNA or gDNA that made up the material.

Source study methods: For nucleated cells, counts were estimated from reference gene primer amplification. Assay used: immunoSEQ multiplex PCR; TCRdb lists only in-frame clones, some missing. V and J calls and clone size come straight from that table; D and trimming were deduced from the DNA. This sample has over 300,000 clones, with roughly 89% found just once. CDR3 size: 13 residues. Per germline, CDR1 MNHEY and CDR2 SVGAGI. V gave up 8 bases and J gave up 5 bases; unmatched junction bases: 6. The source of this sequence is a man between 18 and 29 years old with active or convalescent COVID-19. The sequenced material came from peripheral blood. The chain recombines TRBV6-5 with TRBJ1-2; 9 bases match TRBD1. The CDR3 spells CASLRTGEYGYTF. The CDR3 nucleotides read TGTGCCAGCTTAAGGACAGGGGAATATGGCTACACCTTC.